This T cell receptor (beta chain) was sequenced during a study of T cell responses to AZD1222 COVID-19 vaccine. As for the study in general: Pooling was applied to second doses at about 4 or about 12 weeks. Findings and caveats of the study: With two AZD1222 doses given, Spike-specific TCR breadth and depth both rose. At 160-218 and 743-854, vaccine-associated CD4 TCRs were dominant, and they spanned spike.

The method was immunoSEQ multiplex PCR; TCRdb's version includes in-frame clones alone and lacks a portion of them. The table shows 150,000 or so clones, with 90% to 95% occurring only once. CDR1 is SGHVS and CDR2 is FQNEAQ in the germline V gene. This CDR3 is built from 15 residues. V gave up 5 bases and J gave up 0 bases, with 13 bases separating them. The count of this clone is one. What it recognizes is unknown. The TCR sequence derives from an adult in good health. The material was peripheral blood, obtained on day 0 of AZD1222 vaccination. This sequence joins TRBV7-8 and TRBJ1-2; D is possibly TRBD1 (6 bases). The CDR3 coding sequence is TGTGCCAGCAGCCCCCGGACAGAGCCTAACTATGGCTACACCTTC. Encoded protein: CASSPRTEPNYGYTF.